The entry that follows covers one TCR beta chain sequence. Many counts were recorded for this clonotype. There is no known antigen for this receptor. No base quality information exists; no much larger clone differs at one position. Its CDR3 holds 12 amino acids, cysteine through phenylalanine. Only the CDR3 DNA is retained, 36 bases long and in frame from the first base. Trimming at the junction amounts to 6 bases on V and 7 bases on J, and the germline ends lie 12 bases apart. For repertoire sequencing, the TCR beta CDR3 regions were amplified from RNA transcripts. HTBI primers and the Qiagen OneStep RT-PCR kit were used in a first-round RT-PCR, which was followed by a second-round multiplex PCR, size selection and purification. Sequencing of the libraries was carried out on an Illumina HiSeq2000 in paired-end mode with 100 bp reads. In the authors' own workflow: SOAPnuke was used for read processing, and reads with adapters, uncalled bases, a mean Phred below 15, or no exact constant-primer or identifier match were discarded. High-quality paired reads were merged with COPE v1.2.5. Each unique nucleotide sequence was treated as a clonotype, and MiTCR v1.1 was used to align the clonotypes to the IMGT TRB V, D and J references. Only V-J combinations with frequency above 0.0001 were analysed, covering approximately 99% of repertoires. A TCR clonal expansion and chaos score per V-J combination was defined as the ratio of F50 clonal expansion to chaos observed in the TCRdist matrix. Welch's t-statistics and random forest were used to reduce the features to about 12 V-J combinations, which were then used as input to a naive Bayes classifier. The Morisita-Horn index was used to measure how similar the thyroid and blood repertoires were. TCRdb redid the processing of the public reads, applying fastp at Q25 and MiXCR, and retained in-frame beta chains. Duplicate CDR3 protein sequences are folded into a single record with the most common DNA and genes. Here the V and J calls rest on TCRdb's processing, not on the authors' analysis. The sample profile shows around 590,000 distinct CDR3 sequences; roughly 39% of them were found once. The leading ten clones occupy 3.5% to 4.5% of the sample.

This record comes from a study of Graves' ophthalmopathy and Graves' hyperthyroidism (dated 2018 in TCRdb). Some background on the complete study: Hyperthyroidism was considered stable if no progression to ophthalmopathy occurred within 18 months of follow-up. TCR beta repertoire signatures were used to distinguish Graves' ophthalmopathy from Graves' hyperthyroidism and to predict progression to ophthalmopathy. In total, under 150 blood samples were TCR-sequenced: roughly 45 ophthalmopathy, some 80 hyperthyroidism and about 17 hyperthyroidism-to-ophthalmopathy patients. To explore V-J signatures that distinguish ophthalmopathy from hyperthyroidism, a discovery set of around 100 patients was enrolled, made up of under 50 with ophthalmopathy and roughly 57 with stable hyperthyroidism. The independent validation cohort included approximately 19 hyperthyroidism patients plus 17 patients who later progressed from hyperthyroidism to ophthalmopathy. In over 5 hyperthyroidism patients, the T-cell repertoire of thyroid tissue was compared with the T-cell repertoire of blood. After sampling, hyperthyroidism patients received methimazole starting at 30 mg daily, and ophthalmopathy patients received high-dose intravenous methylprednisolone. Summary of the overall study and its limitations: In cross-validation, the 13-signature model distinguished ophthalmopathy from stable hyperthyroidism with about 90% sensitivity and roughly 81% specificity, and in the test set the corresponding values were about 80% and 75%. Most of the expanded thyroid clonotypes with a frequency above 0.001 were also detected in blood, and it was suggested that the thyroid immune response may be reflected by blood repertoires. In validation, the model predicted ophthalmopathy progression with over 60% sensitivity and roughly 72% specificity; approximately 12 predicted patients were CT-confirmed with GO in a median of roughly 6.8 months. Sample size was not statistically predetermined, and group allocation was not concealed from the investigators.

Patients with hyperthyroidism were aged 18 to 65 years, had been newly diagnosed, and had a disease duration of less than 2 months. Patients with other autoimmune diseases, uncontrolled infections, pregnancy or lactation were excluded. Diagnosis was based on clinical symptoms, serum thyroxine, TRAb, thyroid ultrasound and orbital computed tomography. Total RNA was extracted with Trizol reagent and quality-checked on an Agilent 2100 Bioanalyzer. The chain links TRBV12-3 or TRBV12-4 with TRBJ1-2; the D region possibly corresponds to TRBD1 (5 bases align). This sequence was found in an adult man with Graves' hyperthyroidism. Sequencing used peripheral blood or thyroid tissue (not recorded which). The CDR3 in this case is CASRGGGGGYTF. In nucleotide form, the sequence is TGTGCCAGCAGGGGGGGAGGCGGTGGCTACACCTTC.